There are a few counts of the clone carrying this TCR beta chain. What it recognizes is unknown. Making use of molecular barcodes, quantitative 5'-RACE generated TCR beta libraries. TCRdb redid the calling of the 5' RACE reads with MiXCR, one entry per CDR3 protein. The data hold about 270,000 distinct CDR3 sequences, with roughly 32% observed a single time. This record comes from a study of CD8 T cells in ankylosing spondylitis. Study-wide results and limits: Characteristic, it appeared, of ankylosing spondylitis blood was a TCR beta motif of eight or nine highly homologous variants. Clones tied to disease were said to be significantly enriched in matched ankylosing spondylitis synovial fluid. Those disease-linked clones were CD8+; they were also relatively rare in peripheral blood.

This CDR3 has 16 residues. Germline-derived CDR1 and CDR2 are DFQATT and SNEGSKA (reference sequence). The V gene lost 6 bases and the J gene lost 0 bases, with 20 bases spanning the gap. The gene calls are TRBV20-1 and TRBJ1-2; D is perhaps TRBD1 (5 bases). The clonotype originates from a male donor with ankylosing spondylitis or in good health (not recorded which). Source material: blood, either unsorted or a sorted T cell fraction (not recorded which). CDR3 nucleotides: TGCAGTGCATCCGGGCTCGGGGACGTATCTAACTATGGCTACACCTTC. It encodes CSASGLGDVSNYGYTF.